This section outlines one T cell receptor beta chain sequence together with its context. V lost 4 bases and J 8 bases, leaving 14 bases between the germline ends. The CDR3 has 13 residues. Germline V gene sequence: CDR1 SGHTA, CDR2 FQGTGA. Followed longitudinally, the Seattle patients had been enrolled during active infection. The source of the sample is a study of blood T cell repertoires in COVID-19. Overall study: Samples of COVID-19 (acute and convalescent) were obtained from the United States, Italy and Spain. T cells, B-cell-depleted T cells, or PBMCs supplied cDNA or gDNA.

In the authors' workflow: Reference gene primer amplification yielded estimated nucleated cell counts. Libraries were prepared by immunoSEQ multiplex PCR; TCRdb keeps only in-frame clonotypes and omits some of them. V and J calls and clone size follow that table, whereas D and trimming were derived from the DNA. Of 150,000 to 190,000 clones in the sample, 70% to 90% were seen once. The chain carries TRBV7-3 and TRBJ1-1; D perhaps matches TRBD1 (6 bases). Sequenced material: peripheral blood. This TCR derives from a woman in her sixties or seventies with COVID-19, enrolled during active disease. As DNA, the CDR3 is TGTGCCAGCAGCTCCACTCCAGGGGTAGAAGCTTTCTTT. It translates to CASSSTPGVEAFF.